Sequencing of this T cell receptor beta chain was carried out in a study of T cells in localized non-small cell lung cancer. Study-level findings and limits: Appearing in adjacent lung were a median approximately 60 of the top 100 tumor clones. The highest T cell clonality was in uninvolved adjacent lung, above tumor.

In the case of this clone: As yet, its antigen is unknown.

The CDR3 extends over 16 amino acids. The junction had 12 bases not matched to a gene; V was cut back by 6 bases and J by 4 bases. Germline V lookup: CDR1 SNHLY, CDR2 FYNNEI. The data were produced by immunoSEQ multiplex PCR, yet TCRdb's version contains in-frame clones alone and is incomplete. The sample contains some 20,000 clones, about nine tenths of which appear only once. V is TRBV2 and J is TRBJ2-1, with TRBD2 matching over 7 bases. The material was peripheral blood, obtained before any cancer treatment. The receptor was isolated from a woman aged 35-75 years with stage I lung adenocarcinoma. CDR3 region: CASRDQRGGDYNEQFF. In DNA, the CDR3 is TGTGCCAGCAGAGACCAGCGGGGCGGGGATTACAATGAGCAGTTCTTC.